Reported below is one T cell receptor beta chain. Germline V CDR1 and CDR2: SGDLS, YYNGEE. The CDR3 runs to 14 residues. V was shortened by 2 bases and J by 2 bases, with 10 bases between the two germline ends. PCR was performed a second time for 7 to 11 cycles using a sample-barcoded 5' primer and a J-beta primer mix. TCRdb recomputed calls from the 5' RACE reads with MiXCR, one row per CDR3 protein. The table includes roughly 790,000 distinct CDR3 sequences, about 40% detected once. The sample originates from a study of blood T cells in healthy people across ages. The wider study: With template switching, about one barcoded beta molecule was captured per two T cells.

The receptor was isolated from an older woman in good health. The material sequenced was blood. J is TRBJ1-2 and V is TRBV9; D gene unclear. The CDR3 loop is CASSVFAGNYGYTF. The CDR3 coding sequence is TGTGCCAGCAGCGTTTTCGCGGGGAACTATGGCTACACCTTC.